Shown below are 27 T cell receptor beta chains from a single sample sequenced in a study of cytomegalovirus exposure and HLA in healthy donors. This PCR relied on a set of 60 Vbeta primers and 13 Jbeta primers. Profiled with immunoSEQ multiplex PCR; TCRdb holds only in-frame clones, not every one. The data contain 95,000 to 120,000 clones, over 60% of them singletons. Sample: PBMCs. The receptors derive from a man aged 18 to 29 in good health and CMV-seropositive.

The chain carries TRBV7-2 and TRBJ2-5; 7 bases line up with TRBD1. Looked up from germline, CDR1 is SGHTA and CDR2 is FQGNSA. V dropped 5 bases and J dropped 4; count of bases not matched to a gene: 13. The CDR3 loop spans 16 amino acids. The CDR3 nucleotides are TGTGCCAGCAGCCCACCCCGACAGGGTCTGGCAGAGACCCAGTACTTC. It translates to CASSPPRQGLAETQYF.

Here the CDR3 DNA reads TGTGCCAGCTCGCTACCCGTTGGACAGGGCGGCGAGCAGTACTTC. Translation gives CASSLPVGQGGEQYF. This chain links TRBV2 with TRBJ2-7; 8 positions agree with TRBD1. CDR1 and CDR2 from the germline V gene are SNHLY and FYNNEI. The CDR3 contains 15 residues. Trimming removed 8 bases from V and 6 bases from J; junction bases left unmatched: 15.

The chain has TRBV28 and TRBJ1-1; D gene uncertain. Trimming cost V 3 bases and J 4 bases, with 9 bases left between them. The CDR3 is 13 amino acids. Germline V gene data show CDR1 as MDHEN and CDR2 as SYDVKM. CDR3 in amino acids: CASSLSRVTEAFF. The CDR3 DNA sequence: TGTGCCAGCAGTTTGTCGAGGGTCACTGAAGCTTTCTTT.

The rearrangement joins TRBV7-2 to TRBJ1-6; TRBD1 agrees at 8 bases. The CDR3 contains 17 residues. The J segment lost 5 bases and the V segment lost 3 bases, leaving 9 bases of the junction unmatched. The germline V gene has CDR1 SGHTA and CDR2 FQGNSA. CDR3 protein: CASSFRQGSLDNSPLHF. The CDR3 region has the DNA TGTGCCAGCAGCTTTAGACAGGGGTCCCTAGATAATTCACCCCTCCACTTT.

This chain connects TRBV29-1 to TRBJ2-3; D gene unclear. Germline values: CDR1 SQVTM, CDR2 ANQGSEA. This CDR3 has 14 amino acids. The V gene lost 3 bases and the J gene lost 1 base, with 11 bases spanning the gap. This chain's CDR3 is CSVESMSGTDTQYF. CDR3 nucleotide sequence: TGCAGCGTTGAGTCTATGAGCGGCACAGATACGCAGTATTTT.

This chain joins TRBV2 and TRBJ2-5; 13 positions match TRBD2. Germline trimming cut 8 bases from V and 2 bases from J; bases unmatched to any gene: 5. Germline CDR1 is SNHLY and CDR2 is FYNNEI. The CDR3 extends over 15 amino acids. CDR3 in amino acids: CASGRTSGGQETQYF. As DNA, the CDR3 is TGTGCCAGCGGCCGGACTAGCGGGGGTCAAGAGACCCAGTACTTC.

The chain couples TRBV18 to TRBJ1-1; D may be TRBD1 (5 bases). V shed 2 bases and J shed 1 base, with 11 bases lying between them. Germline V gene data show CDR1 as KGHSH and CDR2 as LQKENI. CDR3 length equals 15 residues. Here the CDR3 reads CASSPTGGGNTEAFF. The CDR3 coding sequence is TGTGCCAGCTCACCAACGGGGGGAGGGAACACTGAAGCTTTCTTT.

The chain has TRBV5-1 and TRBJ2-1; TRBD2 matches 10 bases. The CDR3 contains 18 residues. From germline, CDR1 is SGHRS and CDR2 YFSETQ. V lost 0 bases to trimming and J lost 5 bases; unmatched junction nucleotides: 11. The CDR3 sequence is CASSLVPAGGSFHNEQFF. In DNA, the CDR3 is TGCGCCAGCAGCTTGGTCCCAGCGGGGGGGTCTTTCCACAATGAGCAGTTCTTC.

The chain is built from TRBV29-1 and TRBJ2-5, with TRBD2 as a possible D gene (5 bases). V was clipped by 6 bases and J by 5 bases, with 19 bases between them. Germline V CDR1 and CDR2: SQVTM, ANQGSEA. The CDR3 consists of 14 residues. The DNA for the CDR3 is TGCAGCGTCATGTCGGACGGACCGGGGGAGACCCAGTACTTC. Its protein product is CSVMSDGPGETQYF.

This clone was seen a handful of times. The CDR3 region has the DNA TGTGCCAGCAGTCCCCCAATAACAGGGGGTGGCTACACCTTC. Translated: CASSPPITGGGYTF. The chain has TRBV25-1 and TRBJ1-2, with 8 bases lining up with TRBD1. V was clipped by 5 bases and J by 7 bases; unmatched bases: 9. The CDR3 is made up of 14 amino acids. Germline CDR1 reads MGHDK; CDR2 reads SYGVNS.

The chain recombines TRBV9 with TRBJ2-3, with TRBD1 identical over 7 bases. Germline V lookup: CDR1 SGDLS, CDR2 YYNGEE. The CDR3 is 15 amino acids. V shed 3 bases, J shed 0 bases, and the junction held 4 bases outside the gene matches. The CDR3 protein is CASSAGQTSTDTQYF. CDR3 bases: TGTGCCAGCAGCGCGGGACAGACTAGCACAGATACGCAGTATTTT.

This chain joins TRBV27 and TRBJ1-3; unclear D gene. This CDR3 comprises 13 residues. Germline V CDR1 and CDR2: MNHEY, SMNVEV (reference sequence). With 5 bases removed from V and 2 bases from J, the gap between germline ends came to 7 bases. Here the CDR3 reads CASSPSTGNTIYF. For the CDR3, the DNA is TGTGCCAGCAGTCCCAGTACTGGAAACACCATATATTTT.

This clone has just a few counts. The CDR3 is CASSEAYRNEKLFF. CDR3 nucleotide sequence: TGTGCCAGCAGTGAAGCTTACAGGAATGAAAAACTGTTTTTT. The chain joins TRBV2 to TRBJ1-4, with D possibly matching TRBD1 (5 bases). Trimming stripped 0 bases from V and 5 bases from J, with 7 bases between. This CDR3 spans 14 amino acids. Germline lookup yields CDR1 SNHLY and CDR2 FYNNEI.

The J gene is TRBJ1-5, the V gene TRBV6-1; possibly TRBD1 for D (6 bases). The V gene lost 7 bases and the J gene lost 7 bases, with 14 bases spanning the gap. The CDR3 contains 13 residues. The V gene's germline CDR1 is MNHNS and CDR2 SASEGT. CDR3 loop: CASNRVDRQPQHF. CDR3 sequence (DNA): TGTGCCAGCAACAGGGTCGATCGGCAGCCCCAGCATTTT.

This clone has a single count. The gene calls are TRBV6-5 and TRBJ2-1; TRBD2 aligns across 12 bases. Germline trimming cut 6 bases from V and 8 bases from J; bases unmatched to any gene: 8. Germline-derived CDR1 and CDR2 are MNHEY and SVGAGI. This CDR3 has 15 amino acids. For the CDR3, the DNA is TGTGCCAGCAGACTTACTAGCGGGGGGAACTATGAGCAGTTCTTC. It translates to CASRLTSGGNYEQFF.

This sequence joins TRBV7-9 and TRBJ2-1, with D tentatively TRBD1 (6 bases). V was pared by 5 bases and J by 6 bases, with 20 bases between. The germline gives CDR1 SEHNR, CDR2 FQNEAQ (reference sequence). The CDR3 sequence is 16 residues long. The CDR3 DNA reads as TGTGCCAGCAGCCCCGCCGGGACATGGGGTTTCAATGAGCAGTTCTTC. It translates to CASSPAGTWGFNEQFF.

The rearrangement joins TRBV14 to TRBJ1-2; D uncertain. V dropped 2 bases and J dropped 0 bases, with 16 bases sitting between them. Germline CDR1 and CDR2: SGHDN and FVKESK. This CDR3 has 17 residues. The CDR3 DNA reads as TGTGCCAGCAGCCAACGGGAAGGCCACACTTCTAACTATGGCTACACCTTC. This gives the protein CASSQREGHTSNYGYTF.

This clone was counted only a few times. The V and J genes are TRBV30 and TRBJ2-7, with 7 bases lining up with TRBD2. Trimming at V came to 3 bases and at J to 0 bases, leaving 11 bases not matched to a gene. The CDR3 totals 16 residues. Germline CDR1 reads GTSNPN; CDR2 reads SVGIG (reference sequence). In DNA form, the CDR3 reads TGTGCCTGGAGACAGGCGGGGAGGGGTCGCTCCTACGAGCAGTACTTC. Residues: CAWRQAGRGRSYEQYF.

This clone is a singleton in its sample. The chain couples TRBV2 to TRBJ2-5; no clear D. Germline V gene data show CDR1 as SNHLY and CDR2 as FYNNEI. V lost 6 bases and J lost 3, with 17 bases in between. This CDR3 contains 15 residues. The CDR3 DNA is TGTGCCAGCAGCTCCTTCCTCAGTTTTGAAGAGACCCAGTACTTC. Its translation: CASSSFLSFEETQYF.

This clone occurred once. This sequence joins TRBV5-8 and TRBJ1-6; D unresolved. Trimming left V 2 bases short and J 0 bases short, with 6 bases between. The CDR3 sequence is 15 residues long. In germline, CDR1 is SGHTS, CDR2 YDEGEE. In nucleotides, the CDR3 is TGTGCCAGCAGCTTCGCGAGCTCCTATAATTCACCCCTCCACTTT. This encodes CASSFASSYNSPLHF.

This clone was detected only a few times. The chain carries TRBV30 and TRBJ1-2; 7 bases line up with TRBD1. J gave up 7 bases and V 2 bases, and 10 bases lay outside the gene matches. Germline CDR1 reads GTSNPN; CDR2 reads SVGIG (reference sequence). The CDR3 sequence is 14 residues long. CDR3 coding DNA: TGTGCCTGGAGTCCACAGGGGCGCGGTCGTGGCTACACCTTC. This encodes CAWSPQGRGRGYTF.

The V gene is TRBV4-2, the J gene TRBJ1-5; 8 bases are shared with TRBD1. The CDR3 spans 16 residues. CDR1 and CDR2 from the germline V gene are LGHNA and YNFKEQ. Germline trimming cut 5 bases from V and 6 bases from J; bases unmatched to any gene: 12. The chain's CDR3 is CASSAMTGVPSQPQHF. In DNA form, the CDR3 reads TGTGCCAGCAGCGCGATGACAGGGGTCCCTAGTCAGCCCCAGCATTTT.

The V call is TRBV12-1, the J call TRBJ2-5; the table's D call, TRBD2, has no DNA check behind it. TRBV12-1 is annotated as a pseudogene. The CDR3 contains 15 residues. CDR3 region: CASTFLGEVQETQYF. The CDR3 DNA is TGTGCCAGCACCTTCTTGGGGGAGGTTCAAGAGACCCAGTACTTC.

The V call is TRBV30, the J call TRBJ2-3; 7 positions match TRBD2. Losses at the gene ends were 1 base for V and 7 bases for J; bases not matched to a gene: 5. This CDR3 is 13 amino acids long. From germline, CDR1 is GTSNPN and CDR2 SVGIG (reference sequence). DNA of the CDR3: TGTGCCTGGAGTGACGGGGGGTCTAATACGCAGTATTTT. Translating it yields CAWSDGGSNTQYF.

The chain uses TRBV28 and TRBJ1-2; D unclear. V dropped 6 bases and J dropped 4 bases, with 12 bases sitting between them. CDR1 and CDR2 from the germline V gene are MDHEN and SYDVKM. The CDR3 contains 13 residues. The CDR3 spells CASRVGLGYGYTF. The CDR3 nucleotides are TGTGCCAGCAGGGTGGGCTTGGGCTATGGCTACACCTTC.

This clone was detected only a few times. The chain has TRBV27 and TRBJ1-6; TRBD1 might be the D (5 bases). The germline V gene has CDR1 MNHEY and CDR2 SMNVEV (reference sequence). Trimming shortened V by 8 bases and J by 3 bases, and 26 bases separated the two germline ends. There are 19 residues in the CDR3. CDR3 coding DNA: TGTGCCAGCTCGATAAGGGAGGGGAGTGCTTTTAACTATAATTCACCCCTCCACTTT. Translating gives CASSIREGSAFNYNSPLHF.

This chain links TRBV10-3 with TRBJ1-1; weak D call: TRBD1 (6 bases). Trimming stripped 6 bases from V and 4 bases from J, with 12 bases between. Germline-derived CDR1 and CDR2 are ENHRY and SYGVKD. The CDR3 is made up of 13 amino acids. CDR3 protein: CAISHREGTEAFF. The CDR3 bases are TGTGCCATCAGCCACAGGGAGGGCACTGAAGCTTTCTTT.